This T cell receptor (beta chain) was documented in a study of shared clonotypes between healthy human individuals. From germline, CDR1 is MDHEN and CDR2 SYDVKM. The CDR3 runs 15 residues. With 8 bases clipped from V and 2 bases from J, the junction kept 9 bases outside the gene matches. Repertoires were generated with immunoSEQ multiplex PCR, while TCRdb's copy carries only in-frame clones and drops some. This sample carries around 700,000 clones, around 73% of them seen once, and the ten largest clones take about 1.8%. General study points: As a rule, naive subsets had a larger estimated richness than memory subsets. When naive CD4 clonotypes were compared across a handful of donors, 4% to 6.5% were shared.

Details on this clone: Its antigen is undetermined.

The sequence was collected from a woman in her twenties or thirties in good health. Specimen: memory CD4+ T cells sorted from blood. Sample subset: CD45RA-negative fraction. This rearrangement joins TRBV28 to TRBJ1-5; 7 positions match TRBD1. The DNA for the CDR3 is TGTGCCAGCGTCACAGGGGCAAGTGGCAATCAGCCCCAGCATTTT. This sequence encodes CASVTGASGNQPQHF.